The clone carrying this T cell receptor (beta chain) was detected once. This sample was included in a study of read filtering for tumor transcriptome and immune sequencing. On the study more broadly: By R-ISS, stages I, II and III held around 8, 15 and 7 patients.

The V gene's germline CDR1 is SGHTA and CDR2 FQGNSA. The CDR3 consists of 16 residues. The V gene lost 7 bases and the J gene lost 5 bases, with 23 bases spanning the gap. Molecular barcoded adaptors covering alpha/delta and beta/gamma chains were used on approximately 400 ng RNA. TCRdb re-analysed the reads in MiXCR, keeping a single row per CDR3 protein. The table has about 57,000 distinct CDR3 sequences, 20% to 25% seen once. The receptor was isolated from a donor at least 40 years old with multiple myeloma. The sample taken for sequencing was a population of CD138-negative cells sorted from bone marrow. V usage is TRBV7-2 and J usage is TRBJ1-1, with a weak D call TRBD1 (5 bases). For the CDR3, the DNA is TGTGCCAGCACCTTGATCCTCGGGGGAGCATGGACTGAAGCTTTCTTT. It codes for CASTLILGGAWTEAFF.